This T cell receptor (beta chain) was obtained from a study of blood T cell repertoires in COVID-19. In the study's own analysis: Quantification of nucleated cells was approximated via reference gene primer amplification. The assay was immunoSEQ multiplex PCR, and TCRdb's table has in-frame clones only and misses some. V and J calls and clone size are copied from that table; D and trimming were computed from the DNA. Altogether about 130,000 clones are present, around 81% being singletons, with the ten largest covering roughly 9%. The CDR3 spans 13 residues. CDR1 is WSHSY, CDR2 SAAADI, per germline. V lost 6 bases and J lost 2, with 9 bases in between.

This receptor was taken from a man in his forties with active or convalescent COVID-19. The sequenced sample consisted of peripheral blood. The chain joins TRBV10-2 to TRBJ2-3, with D perhaps TRBD1 (6 bases). As DNA, the CDR3 is TGCGCCAGCAGGGGACAACACACAGATACGCAGTATTTT. It codes for CASRGQHTDTQYF.